Listed below are T cell receptor beta chains from one sample, sequenced in a study of T cell changes during pregnancy in multiple sclerosis. Repertoires were generated with immunoSEQ multiplex PCR, while TCRdb's copy carries only in-frame clones and drops some. The repertoire holds 60,000 to 70,000 clones, approximately 89% seen once, with 1.4% to 1.5% in the top ten. Sequences were derived from peripheral blood, sampled in the third trimester of pregnancy. The source is a female donor in good health, enrolled as a control in a pregnancy study. The CDR3 runs from the conserved cysteine through the conserved F or W. Each record gives: CDR3 length, J gene, D gene, V gene, clone size, CDR3 DNA, CDR3 protein. The D gene is left open where the match is weak. The listing skips clone size in some rows; elsewhere it reads once, few, many or a size class.

CDR3 length: 18; J gene: TRBJ2-7; D gene: TRBD2; V gene: TRBV5-1; clone size: NA; CDR3 DNA: TGCGCCAGCAGCTTGGGACTAGCGGGGGACTTCTCCTCCTACGAGCAGTACTTC; CDR3 protein: CASSLGLAGDFSSYEQYF
CDR3 length: 17; J gene: TRBJ2-2; D gene: TRBD2; V gene: TRBV5-4; clone size: NA; CDR3 DNA: TGTGCCAGCAGCTTGGGGGGGCTAGCGGGTTCCACCGGGGAGCTGTTTTTT; CDR3 protein: CASSLGGLAGSTGELFF
CDR3 length: 14; J gene: TRBJ2-3; D gene: TRBD1; V gene: TRBV6-5; clone size: NA; CDR3 DNA: TGTGCCAGTTCCCTAGGGGGCCGCACAGATACGCAGTATTTT; CDR3 protein: CASSLGGRTDTQYF
CDR3 length: 11; J gene: TRBJ2-5; D gene: NA; V gene: TRBV7-2; clone size: NA; CDR3 DNA: TGTGCCAGCAGTTACGGGGAGACCCAGTACTTC; CDR3 protein: CASSYGETQYF
CDR3 length: 15; J gene: TRBJ2-3; D gene: TRBD2; V gene: TRBV28; clone size: NA; CDR3 DNA: TGTGCCACGACTAGCGGGGGGGCGGTGGTAGATACGCAGTATTTT; CDR3 protein: CATTSGGAVVDTQYF
CDR3 length: 19; J gene: TRBJ2-6; D gene: NA; V gene: TRBV4-3; clone size: NA; CDR3 DNA: TGCGCCAGCAGCCCCCCCTCCGAGACAGGGACTGCTGGGGCCAACGTCCTGACTTTC; CDR3 protein: CASSPPSETGTAGANVLTF
CDR3 length: 16; J gene: TRBJ2-1; D gene: TRBD1; V gene: TRBV4-3; clone size: NA; CDR3 DNA: TGCGCCAGCAGCCAAGGGGACAGGTCTCCGTACAATGAGCAGTTCTTC; CDR3 protein: CASSQGDRSPYNEQFF
CDR3 length: 15; J gene: TRBJ1-6; D gene: TRBD1; V gene: TRBV19; clone size: few; CDR3 DNA: TGTGCCAGTAGTATTGCTGACAGGGATCGTTCACCCCTCCACTTT; CDR3 protein: CASSIADRDRSPLHF
CDR3 length: 15; J gene: TRBJ2-1; D gene: TRBD1; V gene: TRBV2; clone size: NA; CDR3 DNA: TGTGCCAGCAGTGCAAGACAGGGGAACCCTAATGAGCAGTTCTTC; CDR3 protein: CASSARQGNPNEQFF
CDR3 length: 18; J gene: TRBJ1-3; D gene: NA; V gene: TRBV4-1; clone size: NA; CDR3 DNA: TGCGCCAGCAGCCCCCAACCTCGACGGGGTGTCTCTGGAAACACCATATATTTT; CDR3 protein: CASSPQPRRGVSGNTIYF
CDR3 length: 13; J gene: TRBJ2-7; D gene: NA; V gene: TRBV9; clone size: NA; CDR3 DNA: TGTGCCAGCAGCGTAGACAGCTCCTACGAGCAGTACTTC; CDR3 protein: CASSVDSSYEQYF
CDR3 length: 15; J gene: TRBJ2-7; D gene: TRBD1; V gene: TRBV29-1; clone size: NA; CDR3 DNA: TGCAGCGTTGAAGCCGGGACAGGGGATGCGAGCGAGCAGTACTTC; CDR3 protein: CSVEAGTGDASEQYF
CDR3 length: 15; J gene: TRBJ1-5; D gene: TRBD1; V gene: TRBV6-5; clone size: NA; CDR3 DNA: TGTGCCAGCAGTTACGCTAGACAGGGGAATCAGCCCCAGCATTTT; CDR3 protein: CASSYARQGNQPQHF
CDR3 length: 14; J gene: TRBJ2-3; D gene: TRBD1; V gene: TRBV6-5; clone size: NA; CDR3 DNA: TGTGCCAGCAGTCGACAGGGGATCTCAGATACGCAGTATTTT; CDR3 protein: CASSRQGISDTQYF
CDR3 length: 16; J gene: TRBJ1-5; D gene: TRBD1; V gene: TRBV28; clone size: NA; CDR3 DNA: TGTGCCAGCAGTATCACGGACAGGGGGCTCGATCAGCCCCAGCATTTT; CDR3 protein: CASSITDRGLDQPQHF
CDR3 length: 18; J gene: TRBJ1-4; D gene: NA; V gene: TRBV7-2; clone size: NA; CDR3 DNA: TGTGCCAGCAGCTTGCGGGTACTCGGGGGGCGCCCTAATGAAAAACTGTTTTTT; CDR3 protein: CASSLRVLGGRPNEKLFF
CDR3 length: 14; J gene: TRBJ1-1; D gene: NA; V gene: TRBV5-1; clone size: NA; CDR3 DNA: TGCGCCAGCAGCTCCACGGGACAGAACACTGAAGCTTTCTTT; CDR3 protein: CASSSTGQNTEAFF
CDR3 length: 14; J gene: TRBJ2-5; D gene: TRBD1; V gene: TRBV6-9; clone size: NA; CDR3 DNA: TGTGCCAGCCCGCGCACGACAGGGCCGGAGACCCAGTACTTC; CDR3 protein: CASPRTTGPETQYF
CDR3 length: 14; J gene: TRBJ1-5; D gene: TRBD1; V gene: TRBV18; clone size: few; CDR3 DNA: TGTGCCAGCTCACCGTCACAGGGGGTTGCGCCCCAGCATTTT; CDR3 protein: CASSPSQGVAPQHF
CDR3 length: 13; J gene: TRBJ2-7; D gene: NA; V gene: TRBV5-6; clone size: once; CDR3 DNA: TGTGCCAGCAGCCCACGGGGTGGCTACGAGCAGTACTTC; CDR3 protein: CASSPRGGYEQYF
CDR3 length: 17; J gene: TRBJ1-3; D gene: TRBD1; V gene: TRBV5-1; clone size: once; CDR3 DNA: TGCGCCAGCAGCTTGTTTCCACAGGGGGCGTCTGGAAACACCATATATTTT; CDR3 protein: CASSLFPQGASGNTIYF
CDR3 length: 15; J gene: TRBJ1-3; D gene: NA; V gene: TRBV19; clone size: NA; CDR3 DNA: TGTGCCAGTAGTATGGGCACCTACTCTGGAAACACCATATATTTT; CDR3 protein: CASSMGTYSGNTIYF
CDR3 length: 14; J gene: TRBJ1-6; D gene: TRBD1; V gene: TRBV2; clone size: NA; CDR3 DNA: TGTGCCAGCACCTGGACAGGGGGTAATTCACCCCTCCACTTT; CDR3 protein: CASTWTGGNSPLHF